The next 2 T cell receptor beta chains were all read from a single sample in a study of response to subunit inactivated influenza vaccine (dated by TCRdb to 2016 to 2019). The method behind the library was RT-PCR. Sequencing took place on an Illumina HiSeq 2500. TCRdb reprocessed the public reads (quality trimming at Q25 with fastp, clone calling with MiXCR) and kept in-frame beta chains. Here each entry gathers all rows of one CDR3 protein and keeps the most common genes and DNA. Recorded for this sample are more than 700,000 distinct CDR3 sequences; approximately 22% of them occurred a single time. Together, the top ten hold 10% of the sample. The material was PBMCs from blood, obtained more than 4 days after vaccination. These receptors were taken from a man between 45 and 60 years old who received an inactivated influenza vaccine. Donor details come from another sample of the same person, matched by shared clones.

The CDR3 bases are TGCAGGGCAGGGCGCCGTAGCTCCTACGAGCAGTACTTC. Translating gives CRAGRRSSYEQYF. This rearrangement joins TRBV20-1 to TRBJ2-7, with D possibly TRBD1 on 5 matching bases. Germline CDR1 is DFQATT and CDR2 is SNEGSKA (reference sequence). The CDR3 consists of 13 residues.

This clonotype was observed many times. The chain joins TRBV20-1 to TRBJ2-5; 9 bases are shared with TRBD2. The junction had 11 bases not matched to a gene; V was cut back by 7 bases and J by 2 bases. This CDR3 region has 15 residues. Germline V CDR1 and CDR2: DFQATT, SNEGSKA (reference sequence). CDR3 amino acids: CSVSASGTEQETQYF. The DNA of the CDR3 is TGCAGTGTATCGGCTAGCGGGACGGAGCAAGAGACCCAGTACTTC.